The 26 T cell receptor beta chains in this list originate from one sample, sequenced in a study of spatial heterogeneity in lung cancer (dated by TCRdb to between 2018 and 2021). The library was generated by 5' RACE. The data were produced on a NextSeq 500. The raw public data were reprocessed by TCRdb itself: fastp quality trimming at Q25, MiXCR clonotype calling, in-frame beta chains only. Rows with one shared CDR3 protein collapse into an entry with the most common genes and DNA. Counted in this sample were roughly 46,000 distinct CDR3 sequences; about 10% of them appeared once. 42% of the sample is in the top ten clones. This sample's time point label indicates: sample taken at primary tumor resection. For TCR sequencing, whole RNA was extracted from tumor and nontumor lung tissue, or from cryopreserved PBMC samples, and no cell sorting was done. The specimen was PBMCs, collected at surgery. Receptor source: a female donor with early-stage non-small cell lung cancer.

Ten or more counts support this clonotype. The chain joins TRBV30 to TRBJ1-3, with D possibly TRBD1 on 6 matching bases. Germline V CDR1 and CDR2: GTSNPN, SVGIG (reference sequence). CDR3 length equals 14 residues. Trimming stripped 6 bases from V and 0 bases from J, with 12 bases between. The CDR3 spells CACHRDNSGNTIYF. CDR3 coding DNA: TGTGCCTGCCACCGGGACAACTCTGGAAACACCATATATTTT. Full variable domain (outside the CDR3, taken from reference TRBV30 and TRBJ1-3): SQTIHQWPATLVQPVGSPLSLECTVEGTSNPNLYWYRQAAGRGLQLLFYSVGIGQISSEVPQNLSASRPQDRQFILSSKKLLLSDSGFYLCACHRDNSGNTIYFGEGSWLTVV.

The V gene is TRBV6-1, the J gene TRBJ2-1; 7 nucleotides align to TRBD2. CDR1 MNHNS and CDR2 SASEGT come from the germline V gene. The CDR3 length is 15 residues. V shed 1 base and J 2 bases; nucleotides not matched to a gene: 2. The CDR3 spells CASSEEAGAYNEQFF. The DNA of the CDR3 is TGTGCCAGCAGTGAAGAGGCGGGGGCCTACAATGAGCAGTTCTTC.

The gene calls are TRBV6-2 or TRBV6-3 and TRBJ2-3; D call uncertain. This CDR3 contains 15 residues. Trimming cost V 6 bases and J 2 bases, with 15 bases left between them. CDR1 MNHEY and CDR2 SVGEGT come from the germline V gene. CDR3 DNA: TGTGCCAGCAGCCCAACACAGACGCCCACAGATACGCAGTATTTT. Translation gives CASSPTQTPTDTQYF.

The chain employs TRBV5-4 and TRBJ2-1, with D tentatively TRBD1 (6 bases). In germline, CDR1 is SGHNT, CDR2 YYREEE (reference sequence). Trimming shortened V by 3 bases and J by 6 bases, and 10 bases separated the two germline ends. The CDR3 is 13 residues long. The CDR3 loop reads CASSSTQGNEQFF. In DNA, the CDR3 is TGTGCCAGCAGCTCAACACAGGGCAATGAGCAGTTCTTC.

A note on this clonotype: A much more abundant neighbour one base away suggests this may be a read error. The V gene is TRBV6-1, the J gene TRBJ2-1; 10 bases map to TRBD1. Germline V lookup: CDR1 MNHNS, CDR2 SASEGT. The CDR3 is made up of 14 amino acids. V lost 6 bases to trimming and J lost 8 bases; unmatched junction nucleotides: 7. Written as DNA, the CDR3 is TGTGCCAGCAGAGTGACAGGGGGCTGGTATGAGCAGTTCTTC. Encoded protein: CASRVTGGWYEQFF.

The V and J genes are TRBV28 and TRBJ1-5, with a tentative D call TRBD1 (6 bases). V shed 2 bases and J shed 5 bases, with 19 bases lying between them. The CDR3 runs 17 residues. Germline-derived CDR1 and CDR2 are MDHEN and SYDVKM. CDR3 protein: CASSLTGQALWDQPQHF. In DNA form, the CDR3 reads TGTGCCAGCAGTTTAACAGGGCAGGCTTTGTGGGATCAGCCCCAGCATTTT.

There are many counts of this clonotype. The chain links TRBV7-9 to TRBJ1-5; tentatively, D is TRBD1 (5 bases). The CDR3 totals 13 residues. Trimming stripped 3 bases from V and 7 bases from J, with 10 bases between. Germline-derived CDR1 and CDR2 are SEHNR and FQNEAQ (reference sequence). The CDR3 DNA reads TGTGCCAGCAGCTTGGAAGGGGAACAGCCCCAGCATTTT. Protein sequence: CASSLEGEQPQHF.

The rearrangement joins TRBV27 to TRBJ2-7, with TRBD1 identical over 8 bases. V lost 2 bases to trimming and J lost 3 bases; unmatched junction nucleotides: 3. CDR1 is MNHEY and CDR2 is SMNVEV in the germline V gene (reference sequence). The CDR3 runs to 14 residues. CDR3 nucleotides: TGTGCCAGCAGTTTACAGGGGGCAGACTACGAGCAGTACTTC. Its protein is CASSLQGADYEQYF.

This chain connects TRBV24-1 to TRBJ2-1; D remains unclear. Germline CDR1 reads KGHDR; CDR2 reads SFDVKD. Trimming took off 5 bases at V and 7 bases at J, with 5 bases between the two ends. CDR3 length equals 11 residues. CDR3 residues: CATSVQNEQFF. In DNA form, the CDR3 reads TGTGCCACCAGTGTCCAGAATGAGCAGTTCTTC.

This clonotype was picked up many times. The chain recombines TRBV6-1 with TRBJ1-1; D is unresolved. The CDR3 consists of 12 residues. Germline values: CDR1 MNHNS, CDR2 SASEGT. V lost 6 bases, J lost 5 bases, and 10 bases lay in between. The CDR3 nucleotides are TGTGCCAGCAGCGGGTACGGGACTGAAGCTTTCTTT. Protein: CASSGYGTEAFF.

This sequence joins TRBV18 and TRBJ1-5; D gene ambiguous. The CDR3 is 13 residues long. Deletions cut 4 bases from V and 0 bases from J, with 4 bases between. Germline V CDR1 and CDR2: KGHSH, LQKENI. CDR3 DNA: TGTGCCAGCTCACAGGGTAGCAATCAGCCCCAGCATTTT. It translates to CASSQGSNQPQHF.

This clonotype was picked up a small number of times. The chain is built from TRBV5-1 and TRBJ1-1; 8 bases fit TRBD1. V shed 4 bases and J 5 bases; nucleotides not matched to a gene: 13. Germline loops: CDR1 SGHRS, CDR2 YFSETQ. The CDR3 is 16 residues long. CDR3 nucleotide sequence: TGCGCCAGCAGCCCATCCCCCGACAGGGGAAGGACTGAAGCTTTCTTT. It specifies CASSPSPDRGRTEAFF.

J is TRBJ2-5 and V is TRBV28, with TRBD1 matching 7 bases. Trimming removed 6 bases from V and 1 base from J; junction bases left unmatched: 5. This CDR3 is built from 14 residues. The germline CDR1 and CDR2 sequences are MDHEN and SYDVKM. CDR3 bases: TGTGCCAGCAGCACGACAGGGAGCCAAGAGACCCAGTACTTC. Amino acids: CASSTTGSQETQYF.

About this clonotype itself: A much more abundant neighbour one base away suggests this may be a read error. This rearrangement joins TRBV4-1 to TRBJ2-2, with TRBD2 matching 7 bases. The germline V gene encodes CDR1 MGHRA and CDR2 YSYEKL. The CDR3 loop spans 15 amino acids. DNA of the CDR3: TGCGCCAGCAGAAGAAGCGTGGACGGCCGCGGGGGGCTGTTTTTT. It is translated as CASRRSVDGRGGLFF.

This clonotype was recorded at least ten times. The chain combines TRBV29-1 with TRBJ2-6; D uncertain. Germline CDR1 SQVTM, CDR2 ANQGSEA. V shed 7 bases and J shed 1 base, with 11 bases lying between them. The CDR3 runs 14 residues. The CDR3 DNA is TGCAGCGCCTTAGGAGCTTCTGGGGCCAACGTCCTGACTTTC. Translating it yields CSALGASGANVLTF. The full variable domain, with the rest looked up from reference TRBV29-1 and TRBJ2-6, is SAVISQKPSRDICQRGTSLTIQCQVDSQVTMMFWYRQQPGQSLTLIATANQGSEATYESGFVIDKFPISRPNLTFSTLTVSNMSPEDSSIYLCSALGASGANVLTFGAGSRLTVL.

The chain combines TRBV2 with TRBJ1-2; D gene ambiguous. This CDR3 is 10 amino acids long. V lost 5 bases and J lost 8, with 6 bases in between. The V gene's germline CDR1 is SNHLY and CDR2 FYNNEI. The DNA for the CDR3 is TGTGCCAGCAGTCTCAGCGGCTACACCTTC. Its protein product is CASSLSGYTF. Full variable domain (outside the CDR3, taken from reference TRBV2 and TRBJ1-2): EPEVTQTPSHQVTQMGQEVILRCVPISNHLYFYWYRQILGQKVEFLVSFYNNEISEKSEIFDDQFSVERPDGSNFTLKIRSTKLEDSAMYFCASSLSGYTFGSGTRLTVV.

The CDR3 coding sequence is TGTGCCAGCAGTTTAGGTCTGAGCACTGAAGCTTTCTTT. This gives the protein CASSLGLSTEAFF. The chain couples TRBV12-3 or TRBV12-4 to TRBJ1-1; D is unresolved. The CDR3 totals 13 residues. The germline V and J ends were trimmed by 1 base and 4 bases, with 7 bases remaining between them.

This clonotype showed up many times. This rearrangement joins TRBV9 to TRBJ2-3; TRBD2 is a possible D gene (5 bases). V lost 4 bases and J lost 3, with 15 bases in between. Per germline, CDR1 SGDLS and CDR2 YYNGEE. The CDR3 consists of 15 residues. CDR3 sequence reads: CASSRGKGRTDTQYF. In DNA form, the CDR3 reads TGTGCCAGCAGCCGGGGAAAAGGGAGAACAGATACGCAGTATTTT.

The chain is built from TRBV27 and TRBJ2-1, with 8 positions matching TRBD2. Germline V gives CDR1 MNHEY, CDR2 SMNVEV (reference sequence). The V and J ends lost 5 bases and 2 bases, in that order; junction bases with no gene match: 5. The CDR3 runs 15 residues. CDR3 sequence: CASSPGGAPYNEQFF. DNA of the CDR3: TGTGCCAGCAGTCCCGGGGGGGCCCCCTACAATGAGCAGTTCTTC.

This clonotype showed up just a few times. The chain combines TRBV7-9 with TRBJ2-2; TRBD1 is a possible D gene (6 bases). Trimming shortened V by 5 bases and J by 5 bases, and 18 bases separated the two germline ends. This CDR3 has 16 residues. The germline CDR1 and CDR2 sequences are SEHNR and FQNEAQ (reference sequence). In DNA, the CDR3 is TGTGCCAGCAGCACTAAAGGACAGTTCCTGACCGGGGAGCTGTTTTTT. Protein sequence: CASSTKGQFLTGELFF.

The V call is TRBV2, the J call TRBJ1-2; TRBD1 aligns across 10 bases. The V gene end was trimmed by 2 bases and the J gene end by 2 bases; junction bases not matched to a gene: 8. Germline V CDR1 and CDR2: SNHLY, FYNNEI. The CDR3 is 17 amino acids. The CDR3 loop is CASSEPRGTGVNYGYTF. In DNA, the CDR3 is TGTGCCAGCAGTGAACCACGCGGGACAGGGGTCAACTATGGCTACACCTTC.

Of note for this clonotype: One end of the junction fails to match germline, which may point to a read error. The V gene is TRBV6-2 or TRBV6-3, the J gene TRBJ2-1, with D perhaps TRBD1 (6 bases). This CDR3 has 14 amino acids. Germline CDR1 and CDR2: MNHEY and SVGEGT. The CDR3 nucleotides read TGTGCCAGCAGTTCCAACAAGGGCAGGGGTGCGGGCCTCTTC. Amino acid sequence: CASSSNKGRGAGLF.

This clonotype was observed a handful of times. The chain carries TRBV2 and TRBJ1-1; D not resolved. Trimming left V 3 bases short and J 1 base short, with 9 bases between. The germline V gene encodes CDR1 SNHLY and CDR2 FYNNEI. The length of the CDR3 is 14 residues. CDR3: CASSEQDENTEAFF. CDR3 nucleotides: TGTGCCAGCAGTGAGCAGGACGAGAACACTGAAGCTTTCTTT.

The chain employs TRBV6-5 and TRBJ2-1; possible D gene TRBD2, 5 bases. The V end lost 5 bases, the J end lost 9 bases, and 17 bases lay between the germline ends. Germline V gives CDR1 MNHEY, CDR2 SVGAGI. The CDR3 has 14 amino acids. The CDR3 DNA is TGTGCCAGCAGTAGGACTCCCCCCTTTAGTGAGCAGTTCTTC. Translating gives CASSRTPPFSEQFF.

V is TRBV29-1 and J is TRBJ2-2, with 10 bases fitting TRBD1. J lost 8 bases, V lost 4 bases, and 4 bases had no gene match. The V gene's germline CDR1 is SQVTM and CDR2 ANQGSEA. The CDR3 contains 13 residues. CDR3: CSVGQGARGELFF. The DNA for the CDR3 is TGCAGCGTTGGACAGGGGGCGCGAGGGGAGCTGTTTTTT.

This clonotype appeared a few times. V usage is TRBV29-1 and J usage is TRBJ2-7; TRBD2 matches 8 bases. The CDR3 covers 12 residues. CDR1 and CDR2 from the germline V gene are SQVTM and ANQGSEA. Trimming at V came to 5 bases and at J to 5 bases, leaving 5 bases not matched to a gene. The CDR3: CSVSGGGNEQYF. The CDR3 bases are TGCAGCGTTTCGGGAGGGGGAAACGAGCAGTACTTC.